This TCR beta chain derives from a study of cytomegalovirus exposure and HLA in healthy donors. The CDR3 has 15 residues. Per germline, CDR1 MNHEY and CDR2 SVGAGI. The V gene end was trimmed by 8 bases and the J gene end by 8 bases; junction bases not matched to a gene: 12. General observations from the study: An Asian-associated ancestry cluster reportedly showed fewer N-insertions than the approximately 660-donor mean in a later analysis. Several V segments, TRBV6-2 and TRBV6-3 among them, could not be told apart and were dropped. Researchers counted around 160 TCR beta chains as cytomegalovirus-associated.

Worth noting for this clone: The antigen remains unidentified.

Amplification used 60 Vbeta primers and 13 Jbeta primers. Clones were sequenced by immunoSEQ multiplex PCR, and TCRdb holds only the in-frame ones, with some missing. Seen in this sample are some 120,000 clones; the ten most common clones hold just under 2%. Donors sampled were nominally healthy, though unrecorded immune exposures were likely. This chain links TRBV6-5 with TRBJ1-6, with 7 bases aligning to TRBD1. The sequenced sample was PBMCs. The TCR comes from a woman aged 55-70 years in good health and CMV-seronegative. The CDR3 loop is CASSFLGQRDSPLHF. In DNA, the CDR3 is TGTGCCAGCTCATTTTTGGGACAGCGGGATTCACCCCTCCACTTT.